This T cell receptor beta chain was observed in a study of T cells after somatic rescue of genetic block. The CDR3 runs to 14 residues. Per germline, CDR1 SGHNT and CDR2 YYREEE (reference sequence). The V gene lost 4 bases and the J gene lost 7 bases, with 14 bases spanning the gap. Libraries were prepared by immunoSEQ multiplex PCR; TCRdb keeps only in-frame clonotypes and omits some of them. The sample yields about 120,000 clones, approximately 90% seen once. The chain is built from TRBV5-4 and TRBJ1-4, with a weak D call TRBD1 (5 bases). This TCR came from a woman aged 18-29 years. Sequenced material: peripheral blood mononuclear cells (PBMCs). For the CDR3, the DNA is TGTGCCAGCAGCGGCCAGGGAGGAGGTGAAAAACTGTTTTTT. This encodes CASSGQGGGEKLFF.